Listed below are T cell receptor beta chains from one sample, sequenced in a study of PD-1 blockade in classical Hodgkin lymphoma. Here immunoSEQ multiplex PCR was the method, and the copy in TCRdb shows in-frame clones only, minus some. The sample holds about 19,000 clones, 75% to 85% seen once. Sequencing was performed on peripheral blood mononuclear cells (PBMCs), taken before the fourth cycle of nivolumab. Every receptor here comes from a human donor with classical Hodgkin lymphoma. Both conserved end residues are part of each CDR3. The D gene is left open where the match is weak. Where a row states a size, it is once, few, many or the class of an expanded clone; other rows omit it.

TRBV7-2	NA	TRBJ2-7	NA	CASSLVYEQYF	TGTGCCAGCAGCTTAGTCTACGAGCAGTACTTC
TRBV12-2	NA	TRBJ1-2	NA	CASRLPGLYGYTF	TGTGCAAGTCGCTTACCAGGACTCTATGGCTACACCTTC
TRBV7-2	NA	TRBJ1-1	NA	CASSLAGSWNTEAFF	TGTGCCAGCAGCTTAGCTGGCAGCTGGAACACTGAAGCTTTCTTT
TRBV7-9	once	TRBJ1-6	NA	CASSPGNSPLHF	TGTGCCAGCAGCCCAGGGAATTCACCCCTCCACTTT
TRBV5-4	NA	TRBJ2-3	NA	CASSLVVVPPEADTQYF	TGTGCCAGCAGCTTGGTGGTCGTCCCCCCCGAAGCAGATACGCAGTATTTT
TRBV19	few	TRBJ1-4	TRBD1	CASSSDRNEKLFF	TGTGCCAGTAGCTCGGACAGGAATGAAAAACTGTTTTTT
TRBV2	NA	TRBJ1-6	NA	CASRQHSPLHF	TGTGCCAGCAGGCAACATTCACCCCTCCACTTT
TRBV28	NA	TRBJ1-1	NA	CASSLEGLTEAFF	TGTGCCAGCAGTCTAGAGGGCTTGACTGAAGCTTTCTTT
TRBV6-6	NA	TRBJ2-4	NA	CASNQRDLAKNIQYF	TGTGCCAGCAATCAACGGGACTTAGCCAAAAACATTCAGTACTTC
TRBV19	once	TRBJ1-2	NA	CASSINLYGYTF	TGTGCCAGTAGTATTAACCTCTATGGCTACACCTTC
TRBV30	few	TRBJ1-1	NA	CAWSVGLF	TGTGCCTGGAGTGTTGGCCTCTTT
TRBV28	NA	TRBJ1-2	TRBD1	CASSLIRGLDYGYTF	TGTGCCAGCAGTTTAATCAGGGGGCTGGACTATGGCTACACCTTC
TRBV10-1	NA	TRBJ2-2	TRBD1	CASSDQTGNAGELFF	TGCGCCAGCAGTGACCAGACAGGGAACGCCGGGGAGCTGTTTTTT
TRBV4-1	NA	TRBJ2-5	TRBD2	CASSQDLAGGGETQYF	TGCGCCAGCAGCCAAGACTTGGCGGGAGGAGGAGAGACCCAGTACTTC
TRBV30	NA	TRBJ2-5	NA	CAWMRSGGETQYF	TGTGCCTGGATGCGTTCAGGCGGAGAGACCCAGTACTTC
TRBV7-8	NA	TRBJ2-2	TRBD1	CASSSGFGRGRTGELFF	TGTGCCAGCAGCTCCGGGTTCGGCAGGGGGCGGACCGGGGAGCTGTTTTTT
TRBV10-2	NA	TRBJ2-5	NA	CASRQGGSWETQYF	TGCGCCAGCAGGCAGGGGGGGTCGTGGGAGACCCAGTACTTC
TRBV28	few	TRBJ1-4	TRBD1	CASSTTGNYEKLFF	TGTGCCAGCAGTACGACAGGGAACTATGAAAAACTGTTTTTT
TRBV5-4	NA	TRBJ2-2	NA	CASSRDLGVAGELFF	TGTGCCAGCAGCCGAGACTTAGGGGTCGCCGGGGAGCTGTTTTTT
TRBV6-5	NA	TRBJ1-6	NA	CASSAGTHSPLHF	TGTGCCAGCAGTGCAGGGACACATTCACCCCTCCACTTT
TRBV7-2	NA	TRBJ2-2	NA	CASSLTSTGELFF	TGTGCCAGCAGCTTAACAAGCACCGGGGAGCTGTTTTTT
TRBV5-5	NA	TRBJ2-2	TRBD2	CASSITGTSGNTGELFF	TGTGCCAGCAGTATAACCGGAACTAGCGGTAACACCGGGGAGCTGTTTTTT
TRBV20-1	NA	TRBJ2-5	TRBD1	CSFTGEETQYF	TGCAGTTTCACAGGGGAAGAGACCCAGTACTTC
TRBV4-1	few	TRBJ1-2	NA	CASSREGPLGDYGYTF	TGCGCCAGCAGCCGAGAGGGGCCGTTGGGGGACTATGGCTACACCTTC
TRBV4-1	NA	TRBJ1-1	TRBD1	CASSQILTSQQGLNTEAFF	TGCGCCAGCAGCCAAATTTTAACGTCCCAACAGGGGCTCAACACTGAAGCTTTCTTT